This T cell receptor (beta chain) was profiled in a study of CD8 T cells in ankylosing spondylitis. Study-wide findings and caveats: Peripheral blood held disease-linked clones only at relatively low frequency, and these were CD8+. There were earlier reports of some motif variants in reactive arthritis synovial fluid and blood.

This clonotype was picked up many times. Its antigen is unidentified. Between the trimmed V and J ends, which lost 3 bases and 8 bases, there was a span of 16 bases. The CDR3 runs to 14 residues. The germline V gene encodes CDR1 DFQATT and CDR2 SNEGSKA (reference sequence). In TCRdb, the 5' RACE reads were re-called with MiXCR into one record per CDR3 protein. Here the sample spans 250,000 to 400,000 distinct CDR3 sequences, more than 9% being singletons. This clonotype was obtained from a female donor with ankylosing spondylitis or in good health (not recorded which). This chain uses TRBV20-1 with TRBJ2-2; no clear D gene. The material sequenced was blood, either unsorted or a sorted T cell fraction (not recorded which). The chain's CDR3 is CSARGGHNPGELFF. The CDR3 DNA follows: TGCAGTGCTAGGGGCGGTCATAACCCAGGGGAGCTGTTTTTT.